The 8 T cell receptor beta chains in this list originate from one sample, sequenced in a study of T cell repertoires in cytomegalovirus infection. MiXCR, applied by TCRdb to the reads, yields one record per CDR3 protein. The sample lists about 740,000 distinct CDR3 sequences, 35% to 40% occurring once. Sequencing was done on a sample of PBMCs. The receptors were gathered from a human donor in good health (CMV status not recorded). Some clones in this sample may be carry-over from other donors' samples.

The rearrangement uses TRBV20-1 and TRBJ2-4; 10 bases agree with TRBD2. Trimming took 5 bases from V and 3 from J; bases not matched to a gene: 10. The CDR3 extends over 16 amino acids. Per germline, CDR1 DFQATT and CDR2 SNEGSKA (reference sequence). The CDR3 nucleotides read TGCAGTGCTCGCACTAGCGGGGCTCATAGCAAAAACATTCAGTACTTC. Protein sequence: CSARTSGAHSKNIQYF.

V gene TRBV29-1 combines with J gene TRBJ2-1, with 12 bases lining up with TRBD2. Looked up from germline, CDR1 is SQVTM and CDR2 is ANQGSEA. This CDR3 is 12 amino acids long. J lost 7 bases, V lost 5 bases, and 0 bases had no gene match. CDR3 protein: CSVTSGRNEQFF. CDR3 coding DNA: TGCAGCGTTACTAGCGGGAGGAATGAGCAGTTCTTC.

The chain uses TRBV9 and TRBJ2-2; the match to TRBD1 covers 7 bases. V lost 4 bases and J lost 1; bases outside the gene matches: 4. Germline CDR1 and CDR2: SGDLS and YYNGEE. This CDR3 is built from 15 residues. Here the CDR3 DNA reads TGTGCCAGCAGCAGGGGGCTTCGGAACACCGGGGAGCTGTTTTTT. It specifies CASSRGLRNTGELFF.

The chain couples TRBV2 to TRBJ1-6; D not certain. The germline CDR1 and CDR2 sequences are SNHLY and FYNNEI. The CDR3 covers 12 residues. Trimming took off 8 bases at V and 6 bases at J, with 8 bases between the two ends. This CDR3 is CASDSFNSPLHF. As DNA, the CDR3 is TGTGCCAGCGACTCTTTTAATTCACCCCTCCACTTT. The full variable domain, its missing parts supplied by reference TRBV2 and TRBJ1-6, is EPEVTQTPSHQVTQMGQEVILRCVPISNHLYFYWYRQILGQKVEFLVSFYNNEISEKSEIFDDQFSVERPDGSNFTLKIRSTKLEDSAMYFCASDSFNSPLHFGNGTRLTVT.

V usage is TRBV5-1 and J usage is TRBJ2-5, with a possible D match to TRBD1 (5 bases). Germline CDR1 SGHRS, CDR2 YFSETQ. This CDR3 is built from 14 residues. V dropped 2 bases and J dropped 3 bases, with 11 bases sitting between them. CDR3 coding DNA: TGCGCCAGCAGCTTTGACAGACCAAAAGAGACCCAGTACTTC. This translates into CASSFDRPKETQYF.

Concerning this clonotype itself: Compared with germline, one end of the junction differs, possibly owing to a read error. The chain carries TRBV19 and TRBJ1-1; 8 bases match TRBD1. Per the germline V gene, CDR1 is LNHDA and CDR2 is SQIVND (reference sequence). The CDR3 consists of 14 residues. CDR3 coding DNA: TGTGCCAGTAGTATGGACAGGGCGAACACTGAAGATTTCTTT. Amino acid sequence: CASSMDRANTEDFF.

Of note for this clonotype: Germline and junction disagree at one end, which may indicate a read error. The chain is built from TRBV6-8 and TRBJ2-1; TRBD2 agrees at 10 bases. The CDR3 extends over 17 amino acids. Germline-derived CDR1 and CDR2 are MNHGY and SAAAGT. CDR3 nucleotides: TGTGCCATCAGTTCGATTAGCGGGAGGCAGGCCTACAATGAGCAGTTCTTC. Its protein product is CAISSISGRQAYNEQFF.

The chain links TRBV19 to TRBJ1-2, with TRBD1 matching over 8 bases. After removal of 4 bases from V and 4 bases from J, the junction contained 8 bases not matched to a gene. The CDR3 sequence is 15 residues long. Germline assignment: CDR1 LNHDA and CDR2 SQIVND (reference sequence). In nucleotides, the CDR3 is TGTGCCAGTAGTAAACCGGGACAGGCCTCCTATGGCTACACCTTC. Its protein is CASSKPGQASYGYTF.